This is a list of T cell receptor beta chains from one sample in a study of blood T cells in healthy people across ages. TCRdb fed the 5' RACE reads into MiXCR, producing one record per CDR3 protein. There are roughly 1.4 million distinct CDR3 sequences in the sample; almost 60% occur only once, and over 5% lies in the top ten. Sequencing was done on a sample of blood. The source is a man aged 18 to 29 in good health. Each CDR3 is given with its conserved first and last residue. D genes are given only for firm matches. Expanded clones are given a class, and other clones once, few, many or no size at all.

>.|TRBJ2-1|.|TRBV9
CASSVEITHNEQFF
TGTGCCAGCAGCGTAGAAATTACCCACAATGAGCAGTTCTTC
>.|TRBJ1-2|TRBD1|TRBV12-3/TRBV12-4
CASSLARGGRYGYTF
TGTGCCAGCAGTTTAGCCAGGGGGGGTAGATATGGCTACACCTTC
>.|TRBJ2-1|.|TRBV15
CATGREQFF
TGTGCCACCGGTCGTGAGCAGTTCTTC
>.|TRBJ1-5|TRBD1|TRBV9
CASSVDPTGGRNQPQHF
TGTGCCAGCAGCGTGGACCCGACAGGGGGCCGCAATCAGCCCCAGCATTTT
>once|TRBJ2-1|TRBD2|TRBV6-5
CASSPLAEMYNEQFF
TGTGCCAGCAGCCCACTAGCGGAGATGTACAATGAGCAGTTCTTC
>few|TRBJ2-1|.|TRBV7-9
CASSPRLSSSYNEQFF
TGTGCCAGCAGCCCCCGACTGTCGAGCTCCTACAATGAGCAGTTCTTC
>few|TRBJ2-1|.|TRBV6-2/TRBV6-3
CASSAGTHNEQFF
TGTGCCAGCAGTGCCGGGACTCACAATGAGCAGTTCTTC
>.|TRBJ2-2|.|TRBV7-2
CASSLEAGRVNAGELFF
TGTGCCAGCAGCTTAGAGGCGGGGCGGGTTAACGCCGGGGAGCTGTTTTTT
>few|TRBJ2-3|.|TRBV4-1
CASSQRNTQYF
TGCGCCAGCAGCCAGCGAAATACGCAGTATTTT
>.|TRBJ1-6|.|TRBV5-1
CASSPQGTNDYNSPLHF
TGCGCCAGCAGCCCTCAGGGGACTAACGACTATAATTCACCCCTCCACTTT
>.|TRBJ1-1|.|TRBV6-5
CASSSQWGTNTEAFF
TGTGCCAGCAGTTCGCAATGGGGGACGAACACTGAAGCTTTCTTT
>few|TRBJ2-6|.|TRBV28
CASSLFRSSGANVLTF
TGTGCCAGCAGTTTATTCCGGAGCTCTGGGGCCAACGTCCTGACTTTC
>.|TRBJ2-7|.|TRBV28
CASTPDVSYEQYF
TGTGCCAGCACTCCGGACGTTTCCTACGAGCAGTACTTC
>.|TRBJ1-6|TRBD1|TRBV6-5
CASLRSTGGDSPLHF
TGTGCCAGCTTAAGAAGTACAGGGGGTGATTCACCCCTCCACTTT
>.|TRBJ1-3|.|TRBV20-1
CSARGVGNTIYF
TGCAGTGCTAGAGGGGTAGGAAACACCATATATTTT
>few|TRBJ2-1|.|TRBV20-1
CSARLSYNEQFF
TGCAGTGCTAGACTTTCCTACAATGAGCAGTTCTTC
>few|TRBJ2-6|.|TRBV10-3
CAISQGSGANVLTF
TGTGCCATCAGCCAGGGCTCTGGGGCCAACGTCCTGACTTTC
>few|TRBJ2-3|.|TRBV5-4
CASSRSTHGGTDTQYF
TGTGCCAGCAGCCGGTCGACCCATGGGGGCACAGATACGCAGTATTTT